The clone carrying this T cell receptor (beta chain) occurred once. Clones were read by immunoSEQ multiplex PCR, and TCRdb kept only the in-frame ones, dropping some. This sample carries some 59,000 clones, 90% of them seen once, and the ten largest clones take 6% to 7.5%. This specimen comes from a study of T cell changes during pregnancy in multiple sclerosis. J gave up 2 bases and V 5 bases, and 9 bases lay outside the gene matches. The CDR3 spans 17 residues. Germline CDR1 is SEHNR and CDR2 is FQNEAQ (reference sequence). The chain links TRBV7-9 to TRBJ1-2, with 12 bases that match TRBD1. This specimen was peripheral blood, taken in the third trimester of pregnancy. The source of this sequence is a female donor in good health, enrolled as a control in a pregnancy study. CDR3 protein: CASSPLGTGGRNYGYTF. CDR3 in DNA: TGTGCCAGCAGCCCGCTCGGGACAGGGGGCAGGAACTATGGCTACACCTTC.